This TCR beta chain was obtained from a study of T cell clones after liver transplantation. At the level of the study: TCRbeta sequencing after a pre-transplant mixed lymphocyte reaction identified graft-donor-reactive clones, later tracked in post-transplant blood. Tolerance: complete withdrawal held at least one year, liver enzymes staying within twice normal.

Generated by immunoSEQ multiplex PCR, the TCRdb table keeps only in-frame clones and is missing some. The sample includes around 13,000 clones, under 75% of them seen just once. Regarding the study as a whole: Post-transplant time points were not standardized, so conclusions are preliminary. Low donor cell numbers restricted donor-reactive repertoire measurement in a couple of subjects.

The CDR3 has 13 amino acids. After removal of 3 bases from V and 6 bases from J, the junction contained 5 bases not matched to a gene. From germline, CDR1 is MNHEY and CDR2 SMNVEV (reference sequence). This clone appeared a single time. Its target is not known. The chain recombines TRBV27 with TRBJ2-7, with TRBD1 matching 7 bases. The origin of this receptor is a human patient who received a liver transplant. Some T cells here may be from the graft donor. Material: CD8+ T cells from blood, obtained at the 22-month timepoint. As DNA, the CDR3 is TGTGCCAGCAGTTTGTCACAGGGGCCCGAGCAGTACTTC. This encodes CASSLSQGPEQYF.